The T cell receptor (beta chain) under discussion was sequenced for a study of shared clonotypes between healthy human individuals. The protocol was immunoSEQ multiplex PCR, while the TCRdb copy is restricted to in-frame clones and leaves out a portion. The sample includes around 2.3 million clones, 90% to 97% seen only once; the top ten take around 0.13%. The study separated CD4+ cells into CD45RA+ naive and CD45RA-negative memory subsets. Overall study findings and caveats: It was expected that sequencing depth would affect clonotype sharing among donors.

Concerning this clone: Its cognate antigen is unknown.

Looked up from germline, CDR1 is MNHNS and CDR2 is SASEGT. Trimming took 10 bases from V and 0 from J, leaving 13 bases between them. There are 13 residues in the CDR3. Sample: naive CD4+ T cells sorted from blood. Noted subset: CD45RA+ positively selected. The clonotype originates from a man younger than 30 in good health. This rearrangement joins TRBV6-1 to TRBJ2-7, with no clear D. This CDR3 is CATSRVLSYEQYF. CDR3 bases: TGTGCCACAAGCCGGGTCCTCTCCTACGAGCAGTACTTC.